The next 19 T cell receptor beta chains were all read from a single sample in a study of Ad26.COV2.S vaccination and SARS-CoV-2 variants. Treatment denoted: some 20 received Ad26.COV2.S at low or high dose, single or two shots; 5 received placebo; per-sample allocation not given. At day 63 after the first vaccine or placebo injection, samples were drawn. Assay used: immunoSEQ multiplex PCR; TCRdb lists only in-frame clones, some missing. The sample carries around 300,000 clones, around 89% recorded once. Specimen: peripheral blood, collected in a trial of Ad26.COV2.S vaccine versus placebo. These receptors came from a person aged 18-65 years who received the Ad26.COV2.S COVID-19 vaccine or a placebo.

This chain joins TRBV28 and TRBJ2-4; 9 nucleotides align to TRBD2. The CDR3 is made up of 14 amino acids. The V gene end was trimmed by 5 bases and the J gene end by 10 bases; junction bases not matched to a gene: 9. Germline loops: CDR1 MDHEN, CDR2 SYDVKM. CDR3: CASSPPQRGAIQYF. Here the CDR3 DNA reads TGTGCCAGCAGTCCCCCCCAGCGGGGGGCAATTCAGTACTTC.

The chain couples TRBV28 to TRBJ2-6, with D possibly matching TRBD2 (6 bases). V gave up 7 bases and J gave up 4 bases, with 14 bases separating them. The CDR3 has 15 residues. The germline gives CDR1 MDHEN, CDR2 SYDVKM. CDR3 in amino acids: CASTLGGIGANVLTF. CDR3 coding DNA: TGTGCCAGCACCCTCGGCGGGATCGGGGCCAACGTCCTGACTTTC.

V usage is TRBV15 and J usage is TRBJ2-7; D call uncertain. Trimming removed 0 bases at V and 2 bases at J, with 14 bases between. The CDR3 length is 16 residues. The germline CDR1 and CDR2 sequences are LNHNV and YYDKDF (reference sequence). CDR3 region: CATSREGLAETYEQYF. As DNA, the CDR3 is TGTGCCACCAGCAGAGAGGGGTTGGCAGAAACCTACGAGCAGTACTTC.

This clone has a single count. The J gene is TRBJ1-1, the V gene TRBV9; 7 positions agree with TRBD1. Trimming cost V 6 bases and J 4 bases; bases outside gene matches: 6. CDR1 SGDLS and CDR2 YYNGEE come from the germline V gene. The CDR3 is 13 residues long. The CDR3 spells CASTPAGGTEAFF. The CDR3 DNA sequence: TGTGCCAGCACCCCGGCAGGGGGCACTGAAGCTTTCTTT.

The V gene is TRBV3-1 (or the pseudogene TRBV3-2), the J gene TRBJ2-5, with no clear D. With 8 bases removed from V and 9 bases from J, the gap between germline ends came to 16 bases. The CDR3 consists of 12 residues. Germline V lookup: CDR1 LGHDT, CDR2 YNNKEL (reference sequence). In DNA form, the CDR3 reads TGTGCCAGCCAAGGCCCAGGATGGCCCCAGTACTTC. This codes for CASQGPGWPQYF.

The V gene is TRBV7-2, the J gene TRBJ2-1; TRBD2 matches 7 bases. V trimming: 2 bases; J trimming: 1 base; junction bases outside the gene matches: 11. This CDR3 spans 18 amino acids. The germline V gene has CDR1 SGHTA and CDR2 FQGNSA. The CDR3 sequence: CASSLRVRDYLSYNEQFF. The CDR3 bases are TGTGCCAGCAGCTTAAGGGTACGGGACTACCTATCCTACAATGAGCAGTTCTTC.

The table lists this clone with a count of one. The chain combines TRBV5-1 with TRBJ2-2, with D possibly matching TRBD1 (6 bases). The CDR3 covers 14 residues. CDR1 SGHRS and CDR2 YFSETQ come from the germline V gene. Deletions cut 4 bases from V and 6 bases from J, with 13 bases between. DNA of the CDR3: TGCGCCAGCAGCCCCCTTGCAGGGGCCGGGGAGCTGTTTTTT. Translating gives CASSPLAGAGELFF.

The chain recombines TRBV28 with TRBJ1-2, with TRBD1 as a possible D gene (5 bases). This CDR3 spans 13 amino acids. Looked up from germline, CDR1 is MDHEN and CDR2 is SYDVKM. The V and J ends lost 8 bases and 4 bases respectively, with 14 bases between them. CDR3 sequence: CASGSGRLYGYTF. The CDR3 DNA is TGTGCCAGCGGCTCGGGACGGCTCTATGGCTACACCTTC.

The chain couples TRBV6-5 to TRBJ2-5; TRBD2 aligns across 8 bases. V shed 4 bases, J shed 4 bases, and the junction held 5 bases outside the gene matches. This CDR3 is built from 14 residues. Germline V gene data show CDR1 as MNHEY and CDR2 as SVGAGI. The chain's CDR3 is CASSFSGMGETQYF. The CDR3 bases are TGTGCCAGCAGTTTTAGCGGGATGGGAGAGACCCAGTACTTC.

This chain uses TRBV7-8 with TRBJ2-2; D gene uncertain. Germline V lookup: CDR1 SGHVS, CDR2 FQNEAQ. Trimming left V 3 bases short and J 9 bases short, with 2 bases between. CDR3 length: 10 residues. CDR3 protein: CASSLRELFF. DNA of the CDR3: TGTGCCAGCAGCTTGAGGGAGCTGTTTTTT.

V gene TRBV7-9 combines with J gene TRBJ2-5; D gene uncertain. Germline assignment: CDR1 SEHNR and CDR2 FQNEAQ (reference sequence). This CDR3 region has 14 residues. The germline V and J ends were trimmed by 0 bases and 5 bases, with 10 bases remaining between them. Written as DNA, the CDR3 is TGTGCCAGCAGCTTAGCGGTGAAGGGCGAGACCCAGTACTTC. It is translated as CASSLAVKGETQYF.

The genes are TRBV7-8 and TRBJ2-1; no definite D call. V gave up 1 base and J gave up 4 bases, with 14 bases separating them. The CDR3 loop spans 16 amino acids. CDR1 and CDR2 from the germline V gene are SGHVS and FQNEAQ. In DNA form, the CDR3 reads TGTGCCAGCAGCTTAGACGTCAGCTCAGGTTACAATGAGCAGTTCTTC. Its translation is CASSLDVSSGYNEQFF.

The gene calls are TRBV7-9 and TRBJ1-1; perhaps TRBD1 as D (5 bases). The V end was cut by 5 bases, the J end by 0 bases, with 13 bases between. This CDR3 comprises 15 residues. In germline, CDR1 is SEHNR, CDR2 FQNEAQ (reference sequence). The CDR3 spells CASSTSGTVNTEAFF. The CDR3 DNA reads TGTGCCAGCAGCACATCCGGGACGGTGAACACTGAAGCTTTCTTT. Using reference TRBV7-9 and TRBJ1-1 for the parts outside the CDR3, the full variable domain is DTGVSQNPRHKITKRGQNVTFRCDPISEHNRLYWYRQTLGQGPEFLTYFQNEAQLEKSRLLSDRFSAERPKGSFSTLEIQRTEQGDSAMYLCASSTSGTVNTEAFFGQGTRLTVV.

The gene calls are TRBV19 and TRBJ2-1; tentatively, D is TRBD2 (5 bases). Germline CDR1 reads LNHDA; CDR2 reads SQIVND (reference sequence). Trimming pared 5 bases from V and 4 bases from J, leaving 9 bases between. This CDR3 comprises 13 residues. The CDR3 protein is CASSPPGYNEQFF. The CDR3 DNA reads TGTGCCAGTAGTCCACCGGGATACAATGAGCAGTTCTTC.

The chain uses TRBV18 and TRBJ2-2; D may be TRBD1 or TRBD2 (5 bases each). The germline CDR1 and CDR2 sequences are KGHSH and LQKENI. This CDR3 is 15 amino acids long. V lost 3 bases, J lost 4 bases, and 12 bases lay in between. The CDR3 protein is CASSPPRAGTGELFF. In nucleotides, the CDR3 is TGTGCCAGCTCACCGCCCAGGGCGGGCACCGGGGAGCTGTTTTTT.

V usage is TRBV7-9 and J usage is TRBJ2-2; D not resolved. Germline CDR1 and CDR2: SEHNR and FQNEAQ (reference sequence). V was shortened by 4 bases and J by 5 bases, with 5 bases between the two germline ends. The CDR3 is 12 residues long. The CDR3 region is CASSSETGELFF. Written as DNA, the CDR3 is TGTGCCAGCAGCTCGGAAACCGGGGAGCTGTTTTTT.

The V and J genes are TRBV6-5 and TRBJ1-1; 11 positions match TRBD1. CDR3 length equals 13 residues. The germline V gene encodes CDR1 MNHEY and CDR2 SVGAGI. V lost 6 bases and J lost 5; bases outside the gene matches: 2. In nucleotides, the CDR3 is TGTGCCAGCAGGCGGGACAGGGGGACTGAAGCTTTCTTT. Translated: CASRRDRGTEAFF.

In nucleotides, the CDR3 is TGTGCCAGCAGTGAATGGGGGCAGGGGGAGACCCAGTACTTC. Its protein product is CASSEWGQGETQYF. This sequence joins TRBV2 and TRBJ2-5; TRBD1 is a possible D gene (6 bases). This CDR3 is 14 amino acids long. V was clipped by 2 bases and J by 5 bases, with 12 bases between them. CDR1 is SNHLY, CDR2 FYNNEI, per germline.

This rearrangement joins TRBV7-2 to TRBJ1-6; D uncertain. V shed 1 base and J shed 7 bases, with 17 bases lying between them. Germline lookup yields CDR1 SGHTA and CDR2 FQGNSA. CDR3 length: 17 amino acids. The CDR3 protein is CASSLVAPAGRNSPLHF. CDR3 DNA: TGTGCCAGCAGCTTAGTGGCACCCGCGGGGAGGAATTCACCCCTCCACTTT.